In this sample, the clone carrying this T cell receptor (beta chain) turned up many times. No antigen is known for it. This sample is part of a study of Graves' ophthalmopathy and Graves' hyperthyroidism. V trimming: 5 bases; J trimming: 7 bases; junction bases outside the gene matches: 8. Germline V gene data show CDR1 as SGHTA and CDR2 as FQGNSA. The CDR3 extends over 14 amino acids. Aged 18 to 65, hyperthyroidism patients had been newly diagnosed, with under 2 months' duration. Symptoms, serum thyroxine and TRAb, thyroid ultrasound, and orbital computed tomography formed the diagnostic basis. Amplification targeted the TCR beta CDR3 regions, with RNA transcripts as the source material. RT-PCR with HTBI primers came first, then second-round multiplex PCR. TCRdb fed the multiplex PCR reads into MiXCR, producing one record per CDR3 protein. This table has a few hundred thousand distinct CDR3 sequences, 15% to 17% appearing once.

Study-wide points: Most clonotypes expanded in thyroid above 0.001 frequency were present in blood too.

This receptor was obtained from a young woman with stable Graves' hyperthyroidism. This chain joins TRBV7-2 and TRBJ1-3; 7 nucleotides agree with TRBD1. The sample was peripheral blood. DNA for the CDR3: TGTGCCAGCAGCCAAGACAGGGATCGGAACACCATATATTTT. It translates to CASSQDRDRNTIYF.